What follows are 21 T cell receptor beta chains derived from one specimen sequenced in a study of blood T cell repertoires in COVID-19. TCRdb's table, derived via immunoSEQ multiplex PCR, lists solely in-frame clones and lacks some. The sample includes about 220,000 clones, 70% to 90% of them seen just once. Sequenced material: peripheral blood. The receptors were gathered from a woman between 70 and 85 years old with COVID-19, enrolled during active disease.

Here the CDR3 reads CASSPDGATNEKLFF. The DNA of the CDR3 is TGTGCCAGCTCACCAGACGGAGCAACTAATGAAAAACTGTTTTTT. The chain employs TRBV18 and TRBJ1-4; D remains ambiguous. V lost 2 bases to trimming and J lost 0 bases, with 7 bases between them. Germline CDR1 and CDR2: KGHSH and LQKENI. This CDR3 contains 15 residues.

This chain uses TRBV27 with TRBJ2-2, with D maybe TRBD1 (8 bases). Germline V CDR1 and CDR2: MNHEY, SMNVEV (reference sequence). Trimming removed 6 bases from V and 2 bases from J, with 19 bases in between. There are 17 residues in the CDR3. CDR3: CASRRTSDRGNTGELFF. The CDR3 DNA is TGTGCCAGCAGGAGAACTAGCGACAGGGGTAACACCGGGGAGCTGTTTTTT.

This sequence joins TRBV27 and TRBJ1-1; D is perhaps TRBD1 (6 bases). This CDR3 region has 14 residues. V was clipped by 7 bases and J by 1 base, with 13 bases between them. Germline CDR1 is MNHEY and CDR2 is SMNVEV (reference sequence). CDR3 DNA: TGTGCCAGCAAAGAGGGACATTCGAACACTGAAGCTTTCTTT. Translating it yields CASKEGHSNTEAFF.

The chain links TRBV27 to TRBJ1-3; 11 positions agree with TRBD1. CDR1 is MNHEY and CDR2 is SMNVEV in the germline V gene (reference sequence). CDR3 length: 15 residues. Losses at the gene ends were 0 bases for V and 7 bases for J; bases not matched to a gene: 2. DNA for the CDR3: TGTGCCAGCAGTTTATCGGGGACAGGGGGGAACACCATATATTTT. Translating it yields CASSLSGTGGNTIYF.

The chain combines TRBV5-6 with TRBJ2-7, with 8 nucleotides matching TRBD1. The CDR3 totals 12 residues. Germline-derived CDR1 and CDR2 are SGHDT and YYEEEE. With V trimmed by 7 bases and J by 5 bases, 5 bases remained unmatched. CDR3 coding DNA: TGTGCCAGCCGGACAGGGCTCCACGAGCAGTACTTC. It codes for CASRTGLHEQYF.

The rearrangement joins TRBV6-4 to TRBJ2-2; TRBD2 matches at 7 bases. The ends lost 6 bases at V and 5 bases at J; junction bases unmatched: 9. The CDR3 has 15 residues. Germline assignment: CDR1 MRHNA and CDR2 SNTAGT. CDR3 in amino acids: CASSRDYGFTGELFF. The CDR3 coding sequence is TGTGCCAGCAGCCGGGACTACGGTTTTACCGGGGAGCTGTTTTTT.

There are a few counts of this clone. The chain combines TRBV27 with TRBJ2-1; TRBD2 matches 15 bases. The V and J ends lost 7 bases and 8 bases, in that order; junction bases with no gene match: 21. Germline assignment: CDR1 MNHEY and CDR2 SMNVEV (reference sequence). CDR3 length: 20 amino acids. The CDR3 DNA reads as TGTGCCAGCAAAAAAGGGGGACTAGCGGGGGGCCCCCTCGATAGGTATGAGCAGTTCTTC. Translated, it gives CASKKGGLAGGPLDRYEQFF.

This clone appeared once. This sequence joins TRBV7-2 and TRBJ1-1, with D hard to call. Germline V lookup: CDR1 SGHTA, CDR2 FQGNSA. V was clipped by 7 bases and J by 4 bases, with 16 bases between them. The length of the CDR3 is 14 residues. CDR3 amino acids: CASILSRGSTEAFF. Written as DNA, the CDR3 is TGTGCCAGCATACTCTCACGAGGGAGCACTGAAGCTTTCTTT.

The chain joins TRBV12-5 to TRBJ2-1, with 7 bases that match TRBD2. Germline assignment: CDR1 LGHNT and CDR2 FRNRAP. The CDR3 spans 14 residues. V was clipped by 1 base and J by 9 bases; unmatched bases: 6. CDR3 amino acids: CASGLGLAIAEQFF. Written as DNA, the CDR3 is TGTGCTAGTGGTTTGGGACTAGCTATCGCTGAGCAGTTCTTC.

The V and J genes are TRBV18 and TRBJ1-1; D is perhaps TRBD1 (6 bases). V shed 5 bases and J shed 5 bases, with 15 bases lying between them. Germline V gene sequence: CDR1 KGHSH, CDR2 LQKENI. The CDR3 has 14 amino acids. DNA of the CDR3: TGTGCCAGCTCAAGATTACAGGGAGATACTGAAGCTTTCTTT. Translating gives CASSRLQGDTEAFF.

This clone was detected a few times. For the CDR3, the DNA is TGTGCCAGCAGCTTAGTCTTTGGGTTGGATACAGACCTATCTGGTTATGGCTACACCTTC. It specifies CASSLVFGLDTDLSGYGYTF. V gene TRBV11-3 combines with J gene TRBJ1-2; D is ambiguous. The ends were cut back, 1 base at V and 5 bases at J, with 29 bases in the middle. This CDR3 is 20 amino acids long. The germline V gene encodes CDR1 SGHNT and CDR2 YENEEA.

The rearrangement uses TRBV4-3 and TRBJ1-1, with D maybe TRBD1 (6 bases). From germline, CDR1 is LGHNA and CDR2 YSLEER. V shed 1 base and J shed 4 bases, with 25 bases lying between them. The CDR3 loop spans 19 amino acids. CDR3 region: CASSQGVGKGERVSTEAFF. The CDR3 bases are TGCGCCAGCAGCCAAGGGGTTGGGAAGGGGGAGAGGGTGAGCACTGAAGCTTTCTTT.

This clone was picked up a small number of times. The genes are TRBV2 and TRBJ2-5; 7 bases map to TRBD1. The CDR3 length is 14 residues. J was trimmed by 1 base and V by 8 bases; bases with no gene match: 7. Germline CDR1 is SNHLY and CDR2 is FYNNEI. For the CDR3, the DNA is TGTGCCAGCGATCGACAGGGCTCCCAAGAGACCCAGTACTTC. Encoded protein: CASDRQGSQETQYF.

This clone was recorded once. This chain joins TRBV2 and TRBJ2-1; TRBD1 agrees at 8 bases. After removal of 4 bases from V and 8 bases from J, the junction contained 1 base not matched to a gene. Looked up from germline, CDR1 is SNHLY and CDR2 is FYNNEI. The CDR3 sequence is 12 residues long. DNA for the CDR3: TGTGCCAGCAGTGCGGACAGGGATGAGCAGTTCTTC. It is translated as CASSADRDEQFF.

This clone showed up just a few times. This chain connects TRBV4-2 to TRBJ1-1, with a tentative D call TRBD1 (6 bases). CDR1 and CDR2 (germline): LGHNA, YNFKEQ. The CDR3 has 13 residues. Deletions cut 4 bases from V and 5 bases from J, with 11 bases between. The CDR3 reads CASSLGGGTEAFF. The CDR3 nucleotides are TGTGCCAGCAGCCTTGGGGGCGGTACTGAAGCTTTCTTT.

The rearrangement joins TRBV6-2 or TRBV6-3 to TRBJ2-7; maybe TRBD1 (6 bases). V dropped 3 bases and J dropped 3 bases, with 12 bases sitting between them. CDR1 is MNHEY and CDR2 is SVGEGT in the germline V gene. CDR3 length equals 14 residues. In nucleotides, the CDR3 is TGTGCCAGCAGTTATCAGGGACATCGCTACGAGCAGTACTTC. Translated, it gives CASSYQGHRYEQYF.

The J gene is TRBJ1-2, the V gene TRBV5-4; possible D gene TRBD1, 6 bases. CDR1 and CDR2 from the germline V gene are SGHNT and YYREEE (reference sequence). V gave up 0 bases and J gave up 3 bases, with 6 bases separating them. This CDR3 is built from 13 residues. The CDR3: CASSLDRDYGYTF. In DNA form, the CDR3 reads TGTGCCAGCAGCTTGGACAGGGACTATGGCTACACCTTC. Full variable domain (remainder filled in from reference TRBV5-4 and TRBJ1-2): ETGVTQSPTHLIKTRGQQVTLRCSSQSGHNTVSWYQQALGQGPQFIFQYYREEENGRGNFPPRFSGLQFPNYSSELNVNALELDDSALYLCASSLDRDYGYTFGSGTRLTVV.

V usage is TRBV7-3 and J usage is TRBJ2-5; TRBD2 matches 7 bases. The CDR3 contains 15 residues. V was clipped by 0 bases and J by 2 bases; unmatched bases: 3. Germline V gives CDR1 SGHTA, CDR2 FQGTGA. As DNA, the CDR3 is TGTGCCAGCAGCTTAACGAGCGGGACTCAAGAGACCCAGTACTTC. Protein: CASSLTSGTQETQYF. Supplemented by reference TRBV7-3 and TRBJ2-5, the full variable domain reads GAGVSQTPSNKVTEKGKYVELRCDPISGHTALYWYRQSLGQGPEFLIYFQGTGAADDSGLPNDRFFAVRPEGSVSTLKIQRTERGDSAVYLCASSLTSGTQETQYFGPGTRLLVL.

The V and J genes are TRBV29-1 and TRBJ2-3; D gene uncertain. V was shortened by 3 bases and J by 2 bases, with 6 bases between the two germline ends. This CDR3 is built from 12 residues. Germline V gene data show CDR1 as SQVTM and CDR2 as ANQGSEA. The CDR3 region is CSVDGYTDTQYF. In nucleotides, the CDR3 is TGCAGCGTTGACGGGTACACAGATACGCAGTATTTT.

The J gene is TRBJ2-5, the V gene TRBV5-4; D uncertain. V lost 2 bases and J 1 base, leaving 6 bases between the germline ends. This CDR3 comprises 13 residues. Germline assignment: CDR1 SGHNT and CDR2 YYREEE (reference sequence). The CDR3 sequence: CASSFVFQETQYF. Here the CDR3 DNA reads TGTGCCAGCAGCTTCGTATTCCAAGAGACCCAGTACTTC.

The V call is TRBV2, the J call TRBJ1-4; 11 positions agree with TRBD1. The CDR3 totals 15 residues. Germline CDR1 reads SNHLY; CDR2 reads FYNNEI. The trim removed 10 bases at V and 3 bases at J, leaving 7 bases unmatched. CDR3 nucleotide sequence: TGTGCCACCAGGGGACAGGGGGTTTCTAATGAAAAACTGTTTTTT. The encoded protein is CATRGQGVSNEKLFF.